The clone carrying this T cell receptor beta chain appeared a few times. The antigen remains undetermined. The CDR3 is made up of 13 amino acids. Germline values: CDR1 SGHAT, CDR2 FQNNGV. Trimming took off 4 bases at V and 3 bases at J, with 7 bases between the two ends. The data are from a study of T-cell memory formation after mild COVID-19. Whole-study results and caveats: Clones contracting across day 15 to 85 had a balanced CD4/CD8 profile; later expanding clones leaned CD4+.

TCRdb re-called the 5' RACE reads through MiXCR, storing one row per CDR3 protein. This repertoire shows about 350,000 distinct CDR3 sequences, 25% to 30% found once; its top ten account for approximately 13%. The chain combines TRBV11-2 with TRBJ2-4, with unresolved D. Sequences were obtained from PBMCs or a T cell subset sorted from them (not recorded which). The receptor's source is an adult woman who had mild COVID-19 (a few samples of this study predate the infection). Cell type and time point are not known. This CDR3 is CASSSSLKNIQYF. In DNA form, the CDR3 reads TGTGCCAGCAGCTCGTCTCTCAAAAACATTCAGTACTTC.